The sequence of this T cell receptor beta chain was determined in a study of technical replicates of blood from several donors. Some clones are missing from TCRdb's copy, which holds only in-frame ones; the method was immunoSEQ multiplex PCR. The sample contains 75,000 to 90,000 clones, about 92% of which appear only once. This CDR3 comprises 14 residues. V was pared by 0 bases and J by 10 bases, with 14 bases between. Germline CDR1 and CDR2: SGDLS and YYNGEE. The specimen was T cells isolated from PBMCs. The rearrangement uses TRBV9 and TRBJ2-1; D is ambiguous. This receptor was obtained from a human donor in good health. The DNA for the CDR3 is TGTGCCAGCAGCGTAGGCCGTAACTCGTGGGAGCAGTTCTTC. Its protein is CASSVGRNSWEQFF.